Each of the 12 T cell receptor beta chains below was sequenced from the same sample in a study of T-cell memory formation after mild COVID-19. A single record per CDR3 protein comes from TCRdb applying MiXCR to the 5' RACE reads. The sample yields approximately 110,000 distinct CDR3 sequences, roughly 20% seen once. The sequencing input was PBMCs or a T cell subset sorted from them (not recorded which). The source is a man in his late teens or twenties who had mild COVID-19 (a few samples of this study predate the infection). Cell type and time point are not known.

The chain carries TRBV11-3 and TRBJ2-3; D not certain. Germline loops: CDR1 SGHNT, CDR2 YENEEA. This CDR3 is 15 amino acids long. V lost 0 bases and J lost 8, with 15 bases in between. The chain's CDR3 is CASSLDDRAGRTQYF. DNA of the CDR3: TGTGCCAGCAGCTTAGATGATCGGGCCGGGCGTACGCAGTATTTT.

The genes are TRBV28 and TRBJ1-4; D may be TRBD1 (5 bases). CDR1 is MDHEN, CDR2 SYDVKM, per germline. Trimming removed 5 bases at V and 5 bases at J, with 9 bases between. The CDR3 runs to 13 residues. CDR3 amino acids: CASSATGNEKLFF. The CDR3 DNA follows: TGTGCCAGCAGTGCTACAGGAAATGAAAAACTGTTTTTT.

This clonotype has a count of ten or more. The DNA of the CDR3 is TGTGCCAGCAGCCCGATGGGCCACAATGAGCAGTTCTTC. It is translated as CASSPMGHNEQFF. The V call is TRBV7-6, the J call TRBJ2-1; D uncertain. Deletions cut 5 bases from V and 5 bases from J, with 10 bases between. The length of the CDR3 is 13 residues. Germline V gene data show CDR1 as SGHVS and CDR2 as FNYEAQ.

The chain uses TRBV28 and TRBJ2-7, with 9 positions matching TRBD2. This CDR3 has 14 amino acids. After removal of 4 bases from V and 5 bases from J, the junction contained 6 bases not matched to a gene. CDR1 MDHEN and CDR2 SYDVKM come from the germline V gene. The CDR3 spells CASSSAGGYDEQYV. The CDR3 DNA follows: TGTGCCAGCAGTTCGGCGGGGGGGTACGACGAGCAGTACGTC.

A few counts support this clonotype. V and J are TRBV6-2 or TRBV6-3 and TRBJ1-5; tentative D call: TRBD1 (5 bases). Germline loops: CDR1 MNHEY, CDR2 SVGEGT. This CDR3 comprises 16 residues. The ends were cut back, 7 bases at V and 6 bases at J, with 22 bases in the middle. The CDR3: CASTAGMWSDGQPQHF. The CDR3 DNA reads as TGTGCCAGCACGGCAGGGATGTGGAGTGACGGTCAGCCCCAGCATTTT.

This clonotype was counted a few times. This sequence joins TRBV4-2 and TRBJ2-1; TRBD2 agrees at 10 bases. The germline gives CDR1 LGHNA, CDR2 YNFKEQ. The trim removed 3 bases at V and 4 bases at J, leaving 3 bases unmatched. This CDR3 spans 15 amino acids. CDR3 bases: TGTGCCAGCAGCCACCTTAGCGGGGGGTACAATGAGCAGTTCTTC. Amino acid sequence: CASSHLSGGYNEQFF.

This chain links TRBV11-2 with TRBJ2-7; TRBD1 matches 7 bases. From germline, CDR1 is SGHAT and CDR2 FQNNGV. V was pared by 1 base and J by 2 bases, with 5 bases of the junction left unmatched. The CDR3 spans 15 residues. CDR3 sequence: CASSLGRDRAYEQYF. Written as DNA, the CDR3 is TGTGCCAGCAGCTTAGGCCGGGACAGAGCCTACGAGCAGTACTTC.

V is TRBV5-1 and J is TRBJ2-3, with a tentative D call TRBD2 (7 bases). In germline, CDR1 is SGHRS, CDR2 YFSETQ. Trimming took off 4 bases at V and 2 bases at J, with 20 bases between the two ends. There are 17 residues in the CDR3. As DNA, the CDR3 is TGCGCCAGCAGCCCGACGACAGGAGCGGGGCTCACAGATACGCAGTATTTT. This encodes CASSPTTGAGLTDTQYF.

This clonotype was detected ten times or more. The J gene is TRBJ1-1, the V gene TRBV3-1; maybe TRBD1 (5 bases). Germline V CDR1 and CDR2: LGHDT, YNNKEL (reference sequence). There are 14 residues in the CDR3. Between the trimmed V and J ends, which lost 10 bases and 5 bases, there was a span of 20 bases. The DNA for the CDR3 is TGTGCCACCCGGGGACCGGGAACGGGGACTGAAGCTTTCTTT. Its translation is CATRGPGTGTEAFF.

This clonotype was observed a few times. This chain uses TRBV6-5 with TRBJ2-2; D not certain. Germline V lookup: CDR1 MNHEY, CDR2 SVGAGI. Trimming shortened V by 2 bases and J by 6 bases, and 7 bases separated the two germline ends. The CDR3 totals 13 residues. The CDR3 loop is CASSYMLAGELFF. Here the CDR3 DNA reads TGTGCCAGCAGTTACATGCTGGCCGGGGAGCTGTTTTTT.

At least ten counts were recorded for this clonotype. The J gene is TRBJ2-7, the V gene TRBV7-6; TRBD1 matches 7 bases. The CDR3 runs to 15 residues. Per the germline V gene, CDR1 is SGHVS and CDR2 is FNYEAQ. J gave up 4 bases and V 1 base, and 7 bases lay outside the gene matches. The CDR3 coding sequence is TGTGCCAGCAGCTTAGAGCAGGGGGTGAGGTACGAGCAGTACTTC. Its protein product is CASSLEQGVRYEQYF.

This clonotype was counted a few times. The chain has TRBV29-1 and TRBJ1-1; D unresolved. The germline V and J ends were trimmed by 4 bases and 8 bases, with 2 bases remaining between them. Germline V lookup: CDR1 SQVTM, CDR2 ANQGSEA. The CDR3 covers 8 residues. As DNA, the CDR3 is TGCAGCGTTGGGGAAGCTTTCTTT. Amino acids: CSVGEAFF.